Listed below are T cell receptor beta chains from one sample, sequenced in a study of early T cells in non-severe SARS-CoV-2 infection. From the 5' RACE reads, TCRdb called clonotypes with MiXCR, one entry per CDR3 protein. The data show 50,000 to 60,000 distinct CDR3 sequences, under 8% seen once. This sample comprised whole blood, obtained at baseline. These receptors were obtained from an adult who was a healthcare worker with PCR-confirmed SARS-CoV-2 infection or an uninfected control (not recorded which). The CDR3 runs from the conserved cysteine through the conserved F or W. The order of the fields is CDR3 protein, CDR3 DNA, D gene, J gene, clone size, V gene. D genes are given only for firm matches. Size values are once, few and many counts, or a class for expanded clones, and some rows have none.

cdr3_aa: CASSASSRNQETQYF
cdr3_nt: TGTGCCAGCAGCGCTTCCTCCAGGAACCAAGAGACCCAGTACTTC
d_call: -
j_call: TRBJ2-5
clone_size: many
v_call: TRBV9

cdr3_aa: CASSQESLSGYGYTF
cdr3_nt: TGTGCCAGCAGCCAAGAGTCCCTCTCGGGCTATGGCTACACCTTC
d_call: -
j_call: TRBJ1-2
clone_size: many
v_call: TRBV4-2

cdr3_aa: CSAGETGDSYEQYF
cdr3_nt: TGCAGTGCTGGGGAGACAGGCGACTCCTACGAGCAGTACTTC
d_call: -
j_call: TRBJ2-7
clone_size: few
v_call: TRBV20-1

cdr3_aa: CASSLDTVWGNTEAFF
cdr3_nt: TGTGCCAGCAGCTTAGACACGGTATGGGGGAACACTGAAGCTTTCTTT
d_call: -
j_call: TRBJ1-1
clone_size: many
v_call: TRBV11-2

cdr3_aa: CASSITVNYEQYF
cdr3_nt: TGTGCCAGTAGTATAACCGTAAACTACGAGCAGTACTTC
d_call: -
j_call: TRBJ2-7
clone_size: -
v_call: TRBV19

cdr3_aa: CASSQLRGDEQYF
cdr3_nt: TGCGCCAGCAGCCAATTAAGGGGCGACGAGCAGTACTTC
d_call: -
j_call: TRBJ2-7
clone_size: -
v_call: TRBV4-3

cdr3_aa: CASSPERTGGVEGQPQHF
cdr3_nt: TGCGCCAGCAGCCCAGAAAGGACAGGGGGCGTAGAGGGACAGCCCCAGCATTTT
d_call: TRBD1
j_call: TRBJ1-5
clone_size: many
v_call: TRBV5-1

cdr3_aa: CSGIRQGNTEAFF
cdr3_nt: TGCAGTGGCATACGACAGGGGAACACTGAAGCTTTCTTT
d_call: TRBD1
j_call: TRBJ1-1
clone_size: many
v_call: TRBV20-1

cdr3_aa: CASSPTNRGDYGYTF
cdr3_nt: TGTGCCAGCAGTCCAACAAACAGGGGTGACTATGGCTACACCTTC
d_call: TRBD1
j_call: TRBJ1-2
clone_size: -
v_call: TRBV25-1

cdr3_aa: CASSLGVAGGGGTDTQYF
cdr3_nt: TGTGCCAGCAGCTTAGGGGTGGCGGGGGGAGGCGGCACAGATACGCAGTATTTT
d_call: TRBD2
j_call: TRBJ2-3
clone_size: few
v_call: TRBV7-2

cdr3_aa: CASSQVSTARGGGELFF
cdr3_nt: TGTGCCAGCAGCCAAGTTAGCACAGCCCGAGGGGGCGGGGAGCTGTTTTTT
d_call: -
j_call: TRBJ2-2
clone_size: many
v_call: TRBV4-2

cdr3_aa: CASSALTSNTEAFF
cdr3_nt: TGTGCCAGCAGCGCACTAACAAGCAACACTGAAGCTTTCTTT
d_call: -
j_call: TRBJ1-1
clone_size: -
v_call: TRBV21-1

cdr3_aa: CASSSAGYNEQFF
cdr3_nt: TGTGCCAGCAGCTCAGCGGGCTACAATGAGCAGTTCTTC
d_call: -
j_call: TRBJ2-1
clone_size: many
v_call: TRBV7-8

cdr3_aa: CASSFVGHNEKLFF
cdr3_nt: TGTGCCAGCAGTTTTGTGGGACATAATGAAAAACTGTTTTTT
d_call: -
j_call: TRBJ1-4
clone_size: many
v_call: TRBV28

cdr3_aa: CASSLAGRIDTQYF
cdr3_nt: TGTGCCAGCAGCTTAGCCGGGAGAATAGATACGCAGTATTTT
d_call: -
j_call: TRBJ2-3
clone_size: many
v_call: TRBV7-9

cdr3_aa: CASSLRWQGARGEKLFF
cdr3_nt: TGTGCCAGCAGCTTAAGATGGCAGGGGGCGCGGGGAGAAAAACTGTTTTTT
d_call: TRBD1
j_call: TRBJ1-4
clone_size: -
v_call: TRBV7-8

cdr3_aa: CASSWTGDNYGYTF
cdr3_nt: TGCGCCAGCAGCTGGACAGGGGATAACTATGGCTACACCTTC
d_call: TRBD1
j_call: TRBJ1-2
clone_size: many
v_call: TRBV5-1

cdr3_aa: CASSFRGTGAHNEQFF
cdr3_nt: TGTGCCAGCAGTTTCCGGGGGACAGGGGCCCACAATGAGCAGTTCTTC
d_call: TRBD1
j_call: TRBJ2-1
clone_size: few
v_call: TRBV28

cdr3_aa: CASSQGGGADEQFF
cdr3_nt: TGCGCCAGCAGCCAAGGGGGCGGGGCTGATGAGCAGTTCTTC
d_call: -
j_call: TRBJ2-1
clone_size: -
v_call: TRBV4-3

cdr3_aa: CASRRSPSTDTQYF
cdr3_nt: TGTGCCAGCAGGAGGTCCCCTAGCACAGATACGCAGTATTTT
d_call: -
j_call: TRBJ2-3
clone_size: few
v_call: TRBV27

cdr3_aa: CASSQDGGGELFF
cdr3_nt: TGCGCCAGCAGCCAAGATGGAGGTGGGGAGCTGTTTTTT
d_call: -
j_call: TRBJ2-2
clone_size: many
v_call: TRBV4-3

cdr3_aa: CSVEGVTQYF
cdr3_nt: TGCAGCGTTGAAGGGGTTACCCAGTACTTC
d_call: -
j_call: TRBJ2-5
clone_size: many
v_call: TRBV29-1

cdr3_aa: CASSEEWGVVEQYF
cdr3_nt: TGTGCCAGCAGTGAAGAATGGGGGGTTGTAGAGCAGTACTTC
d_call: -
j_call: TRBJ2-7
clone_size: -
v_call: TRBV2

cdr3_aa: CASSEGVHTDTQYF
cdr3_nt: TGTGCCAGCAGCGAAGGGGTGCATACAGATACGCAGTATTTT
d_call: -
j_call: TRBJ2-3
clone_size: many
v_call: TRBV7-3

cdr3_aa: CASTLGGSGYTF
cdr3_nt: TGTGCCAGCACCCTAGGGGGTTCCGGCTACACCTTC
d_call: -
j_call: TRBJ1-2
clone_size: once
v_call: TRBV11-2

cdr3_aa: CASTQQGNTDTQYF
cdr3_nt: TGTGCCAGCACGCAACAGGGGAACACAGATACGCAGTATTTT
d_call: TRBD1
j_call: TRBJ2-3
clone_size: many
v_call: TRBV12-3/TRBV12-4

cdr3_aa: CASSQTGPSNGSPLHF
cdr3_nt: TGTGCCAGCAGCCAAACAGGGCCAAGTAATGGCTCACCCCTCCACTTT
d_call: -
j_call: TRBJ1-6
clone_size: many
v_call: TRBV7-2

cdr3_aa: CASRRDRGAGTPYEQYF
cdr3_nt: TGCGCCAGCAGGCGGGACAGGGGAGCGGGTACGCCCTACGAGCAGTACTTC
d_call: TRBD1
j_call: TRBJ2-7
clone_size: many
v_call: TRBV23-1

cdr3_aa: CASSLAGVQGVIAEAFF
cdr3_nt: TGTGCCAGCAGTTTGGCGGGAGTTCAGGGGGTAATCGCTGAAGCTTTCTTT
d_call: TRBD1
j_call: TRBJ1-1
clone_size: few
v_call: TRBV12-3/TRBV12-4

cdr3_aa: CASSSRQGRMDQPQHF
cdr3_nt: TGCGCCAGCAGCTCCCGACAGGGGAGAATGGATCAGCCCCAGCATTTT
d_call: TRBD1
j_call: TRBJ1-5
clone_size: -
v_call: TRBV4-1

cdr3_aa: CASSLGGGVEAFF
cdr3_nt: TGTGCCAGCAGCTTAGGAGGGGGAGTCGAAGCTTTCTTT
d_call: -
j_call: TRBJ1-1
clone_size: many
v_call: TRBV7-8

cdr3_aa: CSARAGLRREQYF
cdr3_nt: TGCAGTGCTAGAGCGGGGCTGAGGCGCGAGCAGTACTTC
d_call: -
j_call: TRBJ2-7
clone_size: many
v_call: TRBV20-1

cdr3_aa: CASSPLAGGSQETQYF
cdr3_nt: TGTGCCAGCAGCCCCCTAGCGGGGGGGTCCCAAGAGACCCAGTACTTC
d_call: TRBD2
j_call: TRBJ2-5
clone_size: few
v_call: TRBV27

cdr3_aa: CASSRDRSYEQYF
cdr3_nt: TGTGCCAGTAGCCGCGACAGGTCCTACGAGCAGTACTTC
d_call: -
j_call: TRBJ2-7
clone_size: many
v_call: TRBV19

cdr3_aa: CASSSSDERETQYF
cdr3_nt: TGTGCCAGCAGTTCTAGCGACGAACGGGAGACCCAGTACTTC
d_call: -
j_call: TRBJ2-5
clone_size: few
v_call: TRBV28

cdr3_aa: CASQDRGNTEAFF
cdr3_nt: TGTGCCAGCCAGGATAGGGGGAACACTGAAGCTTTCTTT
d_call: -
j_call: TRBJ1-1
clone_size: -
v_call: TRBV18

cdr3_aa: CASSRAALNTGELFF
cdr3_nt: TGTGCCAGCAGCCGAGCCGCCCTGAACACCGGGGAGCTGTTTTTT
d_call: -
j_call: TRBJ2-2
clone_size: many
v_call: TRBV4-2

cdr3_aa: CAIGRDNSPLHF
cdr3_nt: TGTGCCATTGGACGGGATAATTCACCCCTCCACTTT
d_call: -
j_call: TRBJ1-6
clone_size: many
v_call: TRBV7-9

cdr3_aa: CASSLAFSGPQHF
cdr3_nt: TGTGCCAGCAGTTTAGCTTTTTCGGGGCCCCAGCATTTT
d_call: -
j_call: TRBJ1-5
clone_size: few
v_call: TRBV12-3/TRBV12-4

cdr3_aa: CASSFIGYEQYF
cdr3_nt: TGCGCCAGCAGCTTTATTGGGTACGAGCAGTACTTC
d_call: -
j_call: TRBJ2-7
clone_size: many
v_call: TRBV5-1

cdr3_aa: CASSLEFLEAFF
cdr3_nt: TGTGCCAGCAGCTTGGAGTTTCTCGAAGCTTTCTTT
d_call: -
j_call: TRBJ1-1
clone_size: -
v_call: TRBV11-3

cdr3_aa: CASSASLRGGPDTQYF
cdr3_nt: TGTGCCAGCAGCGCCTCACTGCGGGGGGGTCCAGATACGCAGTATTTT
d_call: TRBD2
j_call: TRBJ2-3
clone_size: -
v_call: TRBV6-5

cdr3_aa: CASRITLAGTQETQYF
cdr3_nt: TGTGCCAGCAGAATAACCCTAGCGGGTACCCAAGAGACCCAGTACTTC
d_call: TRBD2
j_call: TRBJ2-5
clone_size: many
v_call: TRBV6-5

cdr3_aa: CASRWTGQETQYF
cdr3_nt: TGCGCCAGCAGGTGGACAGGGCAAGAGACCCAGTACTTC
d_call: TRBD1
j_call: TRBJ2-5
clone_size: -
v_call: TRBV5-1

cdr3_aa: CASSLQANYEQYF
cdr3_nt: TGTGCCAGCAGCTTGCAGGCAAACTACGAGCAGTACTTC
d_call: -
j_call: TRBJ2-7
clone_size: few
v_call: TRBV5-5